The 26 T cell receptor beta chains given below trace back to one sample, sequenced in a study of OX40 agonist ivuxolimab in advanced cancers. The library was built by means of the immunoSEQ multiplex PCR assay. TCRdb obtained this table from immuneACCESS and retained in-frame rearrangements with V and J assigned. These tables miss some clones; where compared with another copy, unresolved V genes account for less than half of the shortfall, and the remainder is unexplained. The sample profile shows around 100,000 clones; roughly 90% of them were found once. Roughly 2.6% of the sample is held by the ten biggest clonotypes. Sequences were derived from CD4+ or CD8+ T cells sorted from blood, sampled in a trial of the OX40 agonist ivuxolimab. The receptors shown here come from an adult with an advanced solid tumor such as melanoma, head and neck, liver or kidney cancer.

V usage is TRBV28 and J usage is TRBJ2-2; TRBD1 matches at 10 bases. Per germline, CDR1 MDHEN and CDR2 SYDVKM. The CDR3 totals 15 residues. V was pared by 8 bases and J by 1 base, with 4 bases of the junction left unmatched. The CDR3 bases are TGTGCCAGCTACGGACAGGGGGTGAACACCGGGGAGCTGTTTTTT. It translates to CASYGQGVNTGELFF.

This chain joins TRBV7-9 and TRBJ2-1; D ambiguous. V lost 0 bases and J 12 bases, leaving 6 bases between the germline ends. Germline-derived CDR1 and CDR2 are SEHNR and FQNEAQ (reference sequence). The CDR3 is 11 amino acids. The DNA of the CDR3 is TGTGCCAGCAGCTTAGCTGGCAGGCAGTTCTTC. Protein: CASSLAGRQFF.

The DNA for the CDR3 is TGTGCCAGTAGTATAGCACCAAGCACAGATACGCAGTATTTT. It codes for CASSIAPSTDTQYF. The chain combines TRBV19 with TRBJ2-3; D gene uncertain. Per germline, CDR1 LNHDA and CDR2 SQIVND (reference sequence). The length of the CDR3 is 14 residues. Deletions cut 1 base from V and 0 bases from J, with 5 bases between.

This chain links TRBV28 with TRBJ1-1, with D hard to call. V was cut by 5 bases and J by 0 bases, with 16 bases left in between. Germline lookup yields CDR1 MDHEN and CDR2 SYDVKM. This CDR3 is 16 amino acids long. CDR3 nucleotides: TGTGCCAGCAGTCTCCACCAACGGTACATGAACACTGAAGCTTTCTTT. Protein product: CASSLHQRYMNTEAFF. Filled out from reference TRBV28 and TRBJ1-1, the complete variable domain reads DVKVTQSSRYLVKRTGEKVFLECVQDMDHENMFWYRQDPGLGLRLIYFSYDVKMKEKGDIPEGYSVSREKKERFSLILESASTNQTSMYLCASSLHQRYMNTEAFFGQGTRLTVV.

V usage is TRBV5-1 and J usage is TRBJ2-1, with 7 nucleotides matching TRBD2. Germline V gene lookup returns CDR1 SGHRS and CDR2 YFSETQ. Unmatched junction bases numbered 9, after V lost 4 bases and J lost 8 bases. The CDR3 is 14 amino acids. CDR3 region: CASSIGLVNYEQFF. CDR3 sequence (DNA): TGCGCCAGCAGCATCGGACTAGTTAACTATGAGCAGTTCTTC.

The CDR3 sequence: CASSSDGAIRYF. The DNA for the CDR3 is TGCGCCAGCAGTTCCGACGGGGCTATTCGGTACTTC. The gene calls are TRBV5-1 and TRBJ2-5; D might be TRBD1 or TRBD2, each matching 5 bases. The CDR3 is 12 residues long. Germline V CDR1 and CDR2: SGHRS, YFSETQ. The V and J ends lost 5 bases and 13 bases respectively, with 18 bases between them.

This clone was picked up one time. This rearrangement joins TRBV7-2 to TRBJ1-1; D is unresolved. Per the germline V gene, CDR1 is SGHTA and CDR2 is FQGNSA. The CDR3 is 14 residues long. V was pared by 4 bases and J by 2 bases, with 11 bases between. CDR3 coding DNA: TGTGCCAGCAGCTCGCAGGTCCTCAACACTGAAGCTTTCTTT. It encodes CASSSQVLNTEAFF.

This clone was found once. This CDR3 is CSATGGGGGNIQYF. CDR3 sequence (DNA): TGCAGCGCGACCGGAGGGGGCGGCGGAAACATTCAGTACTTC. This sequence joins TRBV29-1 and TRBJ2-4; weak D call: TRBD1 (7 bases). The ends were cut back, 7 bases at V and 6 bases at J, with 19 bases in the middle. This CDR3 is 14 amino acids long. Germline loops: CDR1 SQVTM, CDR2 ANQGSEA.

This chain connects TRBV11-3 to TRBJ2-5; D not certain. This CDR3 has 14 residues. V was cut by 5 bases and J by 4 bases, with 14 bases left in between. Germline values: CDR1 SGHNT, CDR2 YENEEA. CDR3 region: CASSKGGLGETQYF. DNA for the CDR3: TGTGCCAGCAGCAAGGGCGGTTTGGGAGAGACCCAGTACTTC.

Concerning this clone itself: The sample has other DNA sequences that encode this CDR3 too. The chain links TRBV7-2 to TRBJ2-3; the match to TRBD2 covers 7 bases. The CDR3 contains 14 residues. Germline CDR1 and CDR2: SGHTA and FQGNSA. J lost 3 bases, V lost 0 bases, and 0 bases had no gene match. Here the CDR3 reads CASSLAGGTDTQYF. CDR3 sequence (DNA): TGTGCCAGCAGCTTAGCGGGAGGGACAGATACGCAGTATTTT.

The rearrangement joins TRBV7-9 to TRBJ2-3; 7 nucleotides line up with TRBD2. V lost 3 bases and J lost 3; bases outside the gene matches: 6. The CDR3 sequence is 15 residues long. CDR1 is SEHNR, CDR2 FQNEAQ, per germline (reference sequence). The CDR3 is CASSLGRVRTDTQYF. The CDR3 nucleotides read TGTGCCAGCAGCTTGGGGAGGGTACGGACAGATACGCAGTATTTT. Filled out from reference TRBV7-9 and TRBJ2-3, the complete variable domain reads DTGVSQNPRHKITKRGQNVTFRCDPISEHNRLYWYRQTLGQGPEFLTYFQNEAQLEKSRLLSDRFSAERPKGSFSTLEIQRTEQGDSAMYLCASSLGRVRTDTQYFGPGTRLTVL.

The chain links TRBV18 to TRBJ2-2, with unresolved D. V was trimmed by 3 bases and J by 2 bases, leaving 7 bases between them. The CDR3 length is 14 residues. CDR1 and CDR2 (germline): KGHSH, LQKENI. Written as DNA, the CDR3 is TGTGCCAGCTCACCGGGAATAAACACCGGGGAGCTGTTTTTT. Its translation: CASSPGINTGELFF.

The CDR3 reads CASGTGRSYEQYF. The CDR3 DNA follows: TGTGCCAGCGGAACAGGGCGGTCCTACGAGCAGTACTTC. The chain carries TRBV19 and TRBJ2-7, with TRBD1 as a possible D gene (6 bases). Trimming stripped 9 bases from V and 1 base from J, with 13 bases between. Germline loops: CDR1 LNHDA, CDR2 SQIVND (reference sequence). The CDR3 is made up of 13 amino acids.

The chain uses TRBV9 and TRBJ2-5; D uncertain. This CDR3 is built from 14 residues. Germline V CDR1 and CDR2: SGDLS, YYNGEE. Trimming pared 0 bases from V and 6 bases from J, leaving 12 bases between. CDR3 nucleotides: TGTGCCAGCAGCGTAGAAGATAGTGGGAAGACCCAGTACTTC. Its translation is CASSVEDSGKTQYF.

This clone was counted only a few times. Other DNA variants within this sample encode the same CDR3. V is TRBV4-1 and J is TRBJ1-5; D unresolved. Germline assignment: CDR1 MGHRA and CDR2 YSYEKL. There are 13 residues in the CDR3. V was cut by 0 bases and J by 0 bases, with 0 bases left in between. The CDR3 is CASSQDSNQPQHF. CDR3 bases: TGCGCCAGCAGCCAAGATAGCAATCAGCCCCAGCATTTT.

This clone was seen a single time. The genes are TRBV28 and TRBJ2-3; the match to TRBD2 covers 13 bases. The V segment lost 2 bases and the J segment 2 bases; nucleotides outside the gene matches: 4. From germline, CDR1 is MDHEN and CDR2 SYDVKM. CDR3 length: 17 amino acids. Here the CDR3 reads CASSLATSGGSTDTQYF. CDR3 bases: TGTGCCAGCAGTTTAGCGACTAGCGGGGGGTCCACAGATACGCAGTATTTT. Full variable domain (outside the CDR3, taken from reference TRBV28 and TRBJ2-3): DVKVTQSSRYLVKRTGEKVFLECVQDMDHENMFWYRQDPGLGLRLIYFSYDVKMKEKGDIPEGYSVSREKKERFSLILESASTNQTSMYLCASSLATSGGSTDTQYFGPGTRLTVL.

V gene TRBV10-2 combines with J gene TRBJ2-7, with D possibly TRBD2 on 5 matching bases. Trimming took off 0 bases at V and 0 bases at J, with 12 bases between the two ends. The CDR3 contains 16 residues. Looked up from germline, CDR1 is WSHSY and CDR2 is SAAADI. CDR3 amino acids: CASSESWTSSSYEQYF. The CDR3 DNA is TGCGCCAGCAGTGAGTCGTGGACTTCCAGCTCCTACGAGCAGTACTTC.

The J gene is TRBJ2-3, the V gene TRBV18, with D perhaps given as TRBD1 or TRBD2 (5 bases each). The CDR3 consists of 16 residues. CDR1 is KGHSH and CDR2 is LQKENI in the germline V gene. V lost 2 bases to trimming and J lost 4 bases, with 16 bases between them. The CDR3 is CASSPWGSSVADTQYF. The CDR3 DNA follows: TGTGCCAGCTCACCATGGGGGAGTAGCGTCGCAGATACGCAGTATTTT.

This clone was observed a few times. V usage is TRBV11-2 and J usage is TRBJ2-7; 14 bases line up with TRBD2. The germline CDR1 and CDR2 sequences are SGHAT and FQNNGV. This CDR3 comprises 16 residues. V was clipped by 6 bases and J by 5 bases; unmatched bases: 9. CDR3 sequence: CASRKGPGLAGDEQYF. The CDR3 DNA is TGTGCCAGCAGAAAGGGGCCGGGACTAGCGGGAGACGAGCAGTACTTC.

This CDR3 reads CASSIGWTTTNTQYF. The DNA for the CDR3 is TGTGCCAGTAGTATCGGCTGGACTACCACTAATACGCAGTATTTT. V is TRBV19 and J is TRBJ2-3, with D perhaps TRBD2 (6 bases). V dropped 3 bases and J dropped 7 bases, with 17 bases sitting between them. Per the germline V gene, CDR1 is LNHDA and CDR2 is SQIVND (reference sequence). The CDR3 totals 15 residues.

The sample holds one count of this clone. The chain is built from TRBV28 and TRBJ2-4; perhaps D is TRBD1 or TRBD2 (5 bases each). The CDR3 extends over 13 amino acids. CDR1 and CDR2 (germline): MDHEN, SYDVKM. V shed 5 bases and J shed 8 bases, with 13 bases lying between them. CDR3 residues: CASSLRLGDIQYF. Here the CDR3 DNA reads TGTGCCAGCAGTCTACGACTGGGGGACATTCAGTACTTC.

The chain recombines TRBV6-1 with TRBJ1-3; D gene ambiguous. The V gene's germline CDR1 is MNHNS and CDR2 SASEGT. The CDR3 spans 14 residues. V was trimmed by 5 bases and J by 2 bases, leaving 10 bases between them. The CDR3: CASSWGGTGNTIYF. Here the CDR3 DNA reads TGTGCCAGCAGTTGGGGAGGTACTGGAAACACCATATATTTT.

This clone was observed a handful of times. The chain links TRBV19 to TRBJ2-7; D ambiguous. Germline CDR1 LNHDA, CDR2 SQIVND (reference sequence). This CDR3 contains 14 residues. The V end lost 4 bases, the J end lost 0 bases, and 10 bases lay between the germline ends. The CDR3 sequence is CASSTQISSYEQYF. CDR3 DNA: TGTGCCAGTAGTACACAGATTAGCTCCTACGAGCAGTACTTC.

The chain joins TRBV6-1 to TRBJ2-7, with unresolved D. The CDR3 runs to 12 residues. Between the trimmed V and J ends, which lost 5 bases and 0 bases, there was a span of 5 bases. CDR1 MNHNS and CDR2 SASEGT come from the germline V gene. The CDR3 spells CASSQSSYEQYF. The DNA for the CDR3 is TGTGCCAGCAGTCAGAGCTCCTACGAGCAGTACTTC.

V is TRBV5-1 and J is TRBJ2-5; 10 nucleotides line up with TRBD1. Trimming removed 4 bases from V and 5 bases from J; junction bases left unmatched: 5. CDR1 is SGHRS and CDR2 is YFSETQ in the germline V gene. This CDR3 has 14 residues. The CDR3 bases are TGCGCCAGCAGCCCTGACAGGGGGCAGGAGACCCAGTACTTC. Translation: CASSPDRGQETQYF.

This clone was observed a single time. The chain is built from TRBV6-6 and TRBJ2-2; D may correspond to TRBD1 or TRBD2 (5 bases each). This CDR3 has 16 residues. The germline V gene encodes CDR1 MNHNY and CDR2 SVGAGI (reference sequence). V was pared by 2 bases and J by 4 bases, with 14 bases between. CDR3 region: CASSYPGTSVTGELFF. In nucleotides, the CDR3 is TGTGCCAGCAGTTACCCGGGGACCTCGGTCACCGGGGAGCTGTTTTTT.